The subject of this entry is one T cell receptor beta chain. In the PCR, 60 Vbeta and 13 Jbeta primers were used. Generated by immunoSEQ multiplex PCR, the TCRdb table keeps only in-frame clones and is missing some. The listing contains 20,000 or so clones. This specimen belongs to a study of cytomegalovirus exposure and HLA in healthy donors. Trimming cost V 5 bases and J 4 bases; bases outside gene matches: 10. The CDR3 is made up of 15 amino acids. Germline CDR1 and CDR2: MNHEY and SMNVEV (reference sequence). The rearrangement joins TRBV27 to TRBJ1-2; 7 bases agree with TRBD1. The TCR originated in a man in his fifties or sixties in good health and CMV-seropositive. The sequenced material came from PBMCs. CDR3 bases: TGTGCCAGCAGTAACATCGAGACAGGGAGCTATGGCTACACCTTC. As protein: CASSNIETGSYGYTF.